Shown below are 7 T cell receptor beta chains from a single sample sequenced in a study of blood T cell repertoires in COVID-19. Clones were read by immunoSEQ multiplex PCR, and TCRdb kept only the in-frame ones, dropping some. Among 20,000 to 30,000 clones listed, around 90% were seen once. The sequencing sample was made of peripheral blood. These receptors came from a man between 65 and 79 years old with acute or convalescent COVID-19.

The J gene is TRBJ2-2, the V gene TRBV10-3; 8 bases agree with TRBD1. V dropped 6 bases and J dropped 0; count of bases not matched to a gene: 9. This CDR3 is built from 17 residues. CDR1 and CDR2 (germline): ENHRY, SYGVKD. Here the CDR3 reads CAIRGLGQGTNTGELFF. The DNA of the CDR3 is TGTGCCATCAGGGGGTTAGGACAGGGTACGAACACCGGGGAGCTGTTTTTT.

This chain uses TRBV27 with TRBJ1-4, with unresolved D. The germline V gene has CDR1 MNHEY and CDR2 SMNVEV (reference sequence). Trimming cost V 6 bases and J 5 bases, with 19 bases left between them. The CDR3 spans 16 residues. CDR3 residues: CASRPSSSWSNEKLFF. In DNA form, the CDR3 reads TGTGCCAGCAGACCCTCTTCGAGCTGGAGCAATGAAAAACTGTTTTTT. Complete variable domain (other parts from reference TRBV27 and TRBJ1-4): EAQVTQNPRYLITVTGKKLTVTCSQNMNHEYMSWYRQDPGLGLRQIYYSMNVEVTDKGDVPEGYKVSRKEKRNFPLILESPSPNQTSLYFCASRPSSSWSNEKLFFGSGTQLSVL.

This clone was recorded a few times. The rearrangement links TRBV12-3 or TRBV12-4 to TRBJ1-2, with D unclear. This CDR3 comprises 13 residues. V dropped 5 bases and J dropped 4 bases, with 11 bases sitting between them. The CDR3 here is CASSQQFFYGYTF. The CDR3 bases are TGTGCCAGCAGTCAACAGTTCTTCTATGGCTACACCTTC.

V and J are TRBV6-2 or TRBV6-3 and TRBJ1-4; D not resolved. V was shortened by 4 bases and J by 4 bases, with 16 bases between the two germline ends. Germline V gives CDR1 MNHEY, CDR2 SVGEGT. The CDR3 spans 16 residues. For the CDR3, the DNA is TGTGCCAGCAGTTCCGCGGGGTGGCCAAATAATGAAAAACTGTTTTTT. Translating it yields CASSSAGWPNNEKLFF.

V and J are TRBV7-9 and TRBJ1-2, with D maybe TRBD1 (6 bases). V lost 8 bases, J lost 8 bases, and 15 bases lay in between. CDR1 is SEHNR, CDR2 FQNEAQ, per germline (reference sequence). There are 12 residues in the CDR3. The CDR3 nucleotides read TGTGCCAGCGTCCCAGGGGAGAGGGGCTACACCTTC. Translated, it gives CASVPGERGYTF.

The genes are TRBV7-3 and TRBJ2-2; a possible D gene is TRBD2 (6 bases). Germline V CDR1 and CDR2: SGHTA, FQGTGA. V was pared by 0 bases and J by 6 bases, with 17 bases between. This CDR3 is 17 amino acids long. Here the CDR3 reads CASSLTPEGLGSGELFF. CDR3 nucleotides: TGTGCCAGCAGCTTAACGCCGGAGGGGCTCGGGTCCGGGGAGCTGTTTTTT.

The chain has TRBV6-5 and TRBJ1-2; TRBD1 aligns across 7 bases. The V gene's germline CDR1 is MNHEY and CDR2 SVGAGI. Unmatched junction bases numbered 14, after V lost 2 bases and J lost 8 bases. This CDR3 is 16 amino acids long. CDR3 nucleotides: TGTGCCAGCAGTTACGGTTCTACAGGGGCAGGGCTCGGCTACACCTTC. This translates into CASSYGSTGAGLGYTF.